The sequence of this T cell receptor (beta chain) was determined in a study of cytomegalovirus exposure and HLA in healthy donors. Regarding this clone: Its specificity is unknown.

With 60 Vbeta and 13 Jbeta primers, the PCR was carried out. The method was immunoSEQ multiplex PCR; TCRdb's version includes in-frame clones alone and lacks a portion of them. The repertoire holds 170,000 or so clones, with 70% to 80% as singletons. At the time of sampling, donors were nominally healthy, though unrecorded immune exposures were likely. The study's findings and limits: Rare sequences made up most TCRs, while some public TCRs were found in many donors. An analysis done earlier found most TCR beta V segments productive about 87% or about 30% of the time.

This sequence originates from a man aged 55 to 70 in good health and CMV-seronegative. Sequencing input: PBMCs.

CDR3 amino acids: CASRPTIPGQGPRGNGHTEAFF. DNA of the CDR3: TGTGCCAGCAGACCAACGATCCCGGGACAGGGGCCCAGGGGGAATGGACACACTGAAGCTTTCTTT. The chain recombines TRBV2 with TRBJ1-1; 10 bases agree with TRBD1. With 6 bases clipped from V and 3 bases from J, the junction kept 28 bases outside the gene matches. CDR1 is SNHLY and CDR2 is FYNNEI in the germline V gene. CDR3 length equals 22 residues.